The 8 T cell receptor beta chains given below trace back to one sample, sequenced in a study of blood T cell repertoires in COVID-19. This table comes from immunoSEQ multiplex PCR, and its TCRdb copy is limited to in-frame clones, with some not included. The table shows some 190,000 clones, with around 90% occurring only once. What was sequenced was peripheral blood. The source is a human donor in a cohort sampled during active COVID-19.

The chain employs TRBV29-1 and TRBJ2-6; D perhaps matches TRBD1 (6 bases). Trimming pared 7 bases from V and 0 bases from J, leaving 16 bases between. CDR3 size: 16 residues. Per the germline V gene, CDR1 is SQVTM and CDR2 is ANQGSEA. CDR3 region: CSAGDTEISGANVLTF. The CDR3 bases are TGCAGCGCCGGGGACACCGAGATCTCTGGGGCCAACGTCCTGACTTTC. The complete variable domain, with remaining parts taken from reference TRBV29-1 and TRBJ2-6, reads SAVISQKPSRDICQRGTSLTIQCQVDSQVTMMFWYRQQPGQSLTLIATANQGSEATYESGFVIDKFPISRPNLTFSTLTVSNMSPEDSSIYLCSAGDTEISGANVLTFGAGSRLTVL.

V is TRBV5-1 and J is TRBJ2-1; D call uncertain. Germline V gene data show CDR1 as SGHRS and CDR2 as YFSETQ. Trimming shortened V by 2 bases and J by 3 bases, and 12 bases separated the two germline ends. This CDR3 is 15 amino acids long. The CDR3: CASSFYSNGYNEQFF. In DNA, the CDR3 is TGCGCCAGCAGCTTTTACAGTAATGGCTACAATGAGCAGTTCTTC.

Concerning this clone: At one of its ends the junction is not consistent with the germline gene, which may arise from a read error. In nucleotides, the CDR3 is TGTGCCAGCAGTTTCGGGAAATCGGCGGGGAAGTTATTC. The encoded protein is CASSFGKSAGKLF. V and J are TRBV12-3 or TRBV12-4 and TRBJ2-7; tentative D call: TRBD2 (6 bases). CDR3 length: 13 residues.

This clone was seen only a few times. CDR3 sequence: CSVEDDASDSYEQYF. CDR3 bases: TGCAGCGTTGAAGATGACGCTAGCGATTCCTACGAGCAGTACTTC. The chain has TRBV29-1 and TRBJ2-7, with D perhaps matching TRBD2 (6 bases). V was cut by 0 bases and J by 1 base, with 13 bases left in between. The CDR3 is made up of 15 amino acids. Germline loops: CDR1 SQVTM, CDR2 ANQGSEA.

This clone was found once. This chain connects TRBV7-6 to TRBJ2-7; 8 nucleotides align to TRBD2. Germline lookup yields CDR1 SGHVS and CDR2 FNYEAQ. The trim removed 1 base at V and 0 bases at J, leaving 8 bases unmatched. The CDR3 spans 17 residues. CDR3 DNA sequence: TGTGCCAGCAGCTTAGGTCCCCGGGGGGGATTCTCCTACGAGCAGTACTTC. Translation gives CASSLGPRGGFSYEQYF.

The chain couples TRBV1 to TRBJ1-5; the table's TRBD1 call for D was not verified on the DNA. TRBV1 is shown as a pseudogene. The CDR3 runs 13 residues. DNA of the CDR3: TGCACCAGTCCGGACAATAGCAATCAGCCCCAGCATTTT. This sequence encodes CTSPDNSNQPQHF.

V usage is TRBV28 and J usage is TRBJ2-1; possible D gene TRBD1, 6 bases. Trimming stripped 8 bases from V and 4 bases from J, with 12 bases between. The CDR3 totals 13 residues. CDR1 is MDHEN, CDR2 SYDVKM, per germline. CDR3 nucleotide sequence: TGTGCCAGCGGGGGCACAGTGTACAATGAGCAGTTCTTC. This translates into CASGGTVYNEQFF.

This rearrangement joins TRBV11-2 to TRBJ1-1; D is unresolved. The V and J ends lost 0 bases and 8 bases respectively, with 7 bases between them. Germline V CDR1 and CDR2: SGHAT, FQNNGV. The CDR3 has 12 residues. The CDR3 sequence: CASSLDGGEAFF. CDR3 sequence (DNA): TGTGCCAGCAGCTTAGACGGAGGAGAAGCTTTCTTT.